The sequence of this T cell receptor (beta chain) was determined in a study of response to subunit inactivated influenza vaccine. A single record per CDR3 protein comes from TCRdb applying MiXCR to the RT-PCR reads. The table has 600,000 to 700,000 distinct CDR3 sequences, about 15% seen once. Study-wide results and caveats: The authors offered the suggestion that each seasonal influenza vaccination recruits few new T cells.

As regards this clonotype: Its antigen is as yet unknown. An end of the junction does not agree with germline; a read error may underlie this.

This CDR3 spans 11 amino acids. Germline assignment: CDR1 DFQATT and CDR2 SNEGSKA (reference sequence). The chain carries TRBV20-1 and TRBJ2-5; D is possibly TRBD1 (6 bases). The sequenced sample was PBMCs from blood, obtained less than 15 days before vaccination. This receptor was identified in a man aged 45-60 years who received an inactivated influenza vaccine. The CDR3 is CSASVWGKGEF. In nucleotides, the CDR3 is TGCAGTGCTAGTGTATGGGGAAAGGGGGAGTTC.